One T cell receptor beta chain is described in this entry. The sample's time point: late sampling 161 to 241 days after vaccination in a few convalescent patients. This specimen comes from a study of vaccination and CD4 T cells after COVID-19. Study summary: Participants got two doses of BNT162b2 or mRNA-1273 vaccine. Specimens were obtained from a few convalescent patients at day 14 and at days 161 to 241 post-vaccination.

V gave up 4 bases and J gave up 4 bases, with 18 bases separating them. Germline-derived CDR1 and CDR2 are MNHEY and SMNVEV (reference sequence). CDR3 length: 16 amino acids. TCRdb reanalysed the PCR reads using MiXCR and keeps one entry per CDR3 protein. Here the sample spans about 33,000 distinct CDR3 sequences, 36% being singletons. This clonotype was sampled from a human donor who had recovered from COVID-19. The chain employs TRBV27 and TRBJ2-3, with a weak D call TRBD2 (6 bases). The input for sequencing was CD4+ T cells from blood, taken about 7 months after SARS-CoV-2 vaccination. The CDR3 sequence: CASSSPPGVAADTQYF. CDR3 DNA: TGTGCCAGCAGTTCCCCTCCGGGAGTCGCCGCAGATACGCAGTATTTT.